The 30 T cell receptor beta chains presented below share a single source sample, sequenced in a study of regulatory T cells in long-lasting Graves disease. Library construction for TCR beta used iRepertoire HTBI primers and Arm-PCR of CDR3 regions. MiXCR, run by TCRdb on the multiplex PCR reads, gives a single entry per CDR3 protein. This table holds hundreds of thousands of distinct CDR3 sequences, about 22% found once. Time point denoted: persistent/refractory GD, antithyroid drugs over 5 years with positive TRAb. Preparation of the TCR library used RNA extracted from PBMCs. The sequenced sample was peripheral blood mononuclear cells (PBMCs), obtained when the disease was refractory, from a patient treated with antithyroid drugs. These receptors all stem from a female donor with Graves disease.

This clonotype was seen ten or more times. V and J are TRBV6-5 and TRBJ2-5; no firm D call. The CDR3 sequence is 15 residues long. Trimming took off 2 bases at V and 4 bases at J, with 14 bases between the two ends. Germline V gene data show CDR1 as MNHEY and CDR2 as SVGAGI. The CDR3 sequence is CASSYSSPQGETQYF. Written as DNA, the CDR3 is TGTGCCAGCAGTTACAGCTCACCTCAAGGAGAGACCCAGTACTTC.

There are many counts of this clonotype. This rearrangement joins TRBV2 to TRBJ1-2; D is uncertain. With 2 bases removed from V and 8 bases from J, the gap between germline ends came to 12 bases. CDR3 length equals 13 residues. CDR1 and CDR2 (germline): SNHLY, FYNNEI. The CDR3: CASSETSKGGYTF. In nucleotides, the CDR3 is TGTGCCAGCAGTGAAACATCCAAAGGAGGCTACACCTTC.

The chain has TRBV19 and TRBJ2-1; D tentatively fits TRBD1 or TRBD2 (5 bases each). Per germline, CDR1 LNHDA and CDR2 SQIVND (reference sequence). Trimming removed 7 bases from V and 9 bases from J, with 16 bases in between. The CDR3 sequence is 13 residues long. Here the CDR3 DNA reads TGTGCCAGTACCCCATCCCGGGGCGGTGAGCAGTTCTTC. Its translation: CASTPSRGGEQFF.

This clonotype was detected many times. The V call is TRBV2, the J call TRBJ1-4; D gene ambiguous. CDR1 and CDR2 from the germline V gene are SNHLY and FYNNEI. Deletions cut 7 bases from V and 5 bases from J, with 17 bases between. The CDR3 loop spans 15 amino acids. CDR3: CASNIEPQKNEKLFF. The CDR3 DNA is TGTGCCAGCAACATTGAGCCCCAGAAGAATGAAAAACTGTTTTTT.

The rearrangement joins TRBV12-3 or TRBV12-4 to TRBJ1-1; unclear D gene. V was clipped by 5 bases and J by 3 bases, with 16 bases between them. This CDR3 comprises 15 residues. The CDR3 DNA follows: TGTGCCAGCAGTCCCCGGATTCCCCGGGACACTGAAGCTTTCTTT. This encodes CASSPRIPRDTEAFF.

About this clonotype itself: This may be a read error: a much more frequent sequence differs by one nucleotide. V and J are TRBV2 and TRBJ2-7; TRBD2 is a possible D gene (6 bases). The V gene's germline CDR1 is SNHLY and CDR2 FYNNEI. CDR3 length equals 14 residues. The CDR3 coding sequence is TGTGCCAGCAATTTCCGGGACTCCTCCTACGGGCAGTACTTC. Translated: CASNFRDSSYGQYF.

This clonotype was found many times. This chain joins TRBV28 and TRBJ1-5, with unresolved D. CDR3 length: 12 residues. The V end lost 2 bases, the J end lost 6 bases, and 5 bases lay between the germline ends. CDR1 and CDR2 from the germline V gene are MDHEN and SYDVKM. In DNA form, the CDR3 reads TGTGCCAGCAGTTTACGAGCTCAGCCCCAGCATTTT. Translated, it gives CASSLRAQPQHF.

V gene TRBV9 combines with J gene TRBJ2-2, with D possibly called TRBD1 or TRBD2 (6 bases each). Germline CDR1 and CDR2: SGDLS and YYNGEE. V lost 2 bases and J 2 bases, leaving 10 bases between the germline ends. CDR3 length: 15 amino acids. The CDR3 loop is CASSVGGLNTGELFF. CDR3 nucleotide sequence: TGTGCCAGCAGCGTGGGGGGCTTAAACACCGGGGAGCTGTTTTTT.

J is TRBJ2-5 and V is TRBV18; 8 bases fit TRBD1. CDR3 size: 15 residues. Germline assignment: CDR1 KGHSH and CDR2 LQKENI. The ends lost 3 bases at V and 4 bases at J; junction bases unmatched: 7. The CDR3 coding sequence is TGTGCCAGCTCACCGCCAGACAGGGGCGGAGAGACCCAGTACTTC. As protein: CASSPPDRGGETQYF.

This clonotype has ten or more counts. The V gene is TRBV13, the J gene TRBJ2-4; TRBD1 matches at 8 bases. The V segment lost 4 bases and the J segment 4 bases; nucleotides outside the gene matches: 6. Germline CDR1 and CDR2: PRHDT and FYEKMQ (reference sequence). The CDR3 length is 15 residues. The CDR3 DNA is TGTGCCAGCAGCTCCGGACAGGGTATTAAAAACATTCAGTACTTC. Its protein is CASSSGQGIKNIQYF.

Ten or more counts support this clonotype. J is TRBJ2-7 and V is TRBV12-3 or TRBV12-4; 10 bases are a match to TRBD1. After removal of 4 bases from V and 2 bases from J, the junction contained 8 bases not matched to a gene. CDR3 length: 16 amino acids. CDR3 in DNA: TGTGCCAGCAGTTCCTCCGGGACAGGGGCGACCTACGAGCAGTACTTC. Protein product: CASSSSGTGATYEQYF.

This clonotype has only a few counts. The genes are TRBV7-2 and TRBJ2-7, with D tentatively TRBD2 (5 bases). CDR1 and CDR2 (germline): SGHTA, FQGNSA. The CDR3 length is 13 residues. Trimming removed 3 bases from V and 5 bases from J, with 11 bases in between. The CDR3 DNA follows: TGTGCCAGCAGCTTGGAGGTATTCCACGAGCAGTACTTC. Its translation: CASSLEVFHEQYF.

This clonotype was seen ten or more times. The chain joins TRBV20-1 to TRBJ2-7; 11 nucleotides align to TRBD1. The CDR3 has 15 residues. Trimming took 6 bases from V and 4 from J; bases not matched to a gene: 11. Germline CDR1 reads DFQATT; CDR2 reads SNEGSKA (reference sequence). The CDR3 nucleotides read TGCAGTGCCGAGGACCGGGACAGGGGGTTGTACGAGCAGTACTTC. This encodes CSAEDRDRGLYEQYF.

This clonotype came up many times. This chain joins TRBV20-1 and TRBJ1-1; tentatively, D is TRBD1 (6 bases). The CDR3 consists of 12 residues. CDR1 DFQATT and CDR2 SNEGSKA come from the germline V gene (reference sequence). The V end lost 6 bases, the J end lost 1 base, and 9 bases lay between the germline ends. CDR3 amino acids: CSATTGNTEAFF. CDR3 sequence (DNA): TGCAGTGCAACGACAGGGAACACTGAAGCTTTCTTT.

This chain links TRBV7-2 with TRBJ1-3, with D unclear. Per the germline V gene, CDR1 is SGHTA and CDR2 is FQGNSA. The V gene lost 5 bases and the J gene lost 0 bases, with 11 bases spanning the gap. This CDR3 is 15 amino acids long. The CDR3 region has the DNA TGTGCCAGCAGCCCCGCGGCGACCTCTGGAAACACCATATATTTT. This encodes CASSPAATSGNTIYF.

This clonotype was seen only a few times. The chain joins TRBV30 to TRBJ1-1, with D possibly TRBD1 on 6 matching bases. CDR1 and CDR2 from the germline V gene are GTSNPN and SVGIG (reference sequence). Trimming took off 0 bases at V and 9 bases at J, with 8 bases between the two ends. The CDR3 extends over 11 amino acids. The CDR3, as DNA: TGTGCCTGGAGTGTACGGGGGCAAGCTTTCTTT. It is translated as CAWSVRGQAFF.

The V gene is TRBV6-2 or TRBV6-3, the J gene TRBJ1-5; no firm D call. Trimming removed 6 bases at V and 5 bases at J, with 11 bases between. The CDR3 extends over 13 amino acids. CDR1 and CDR2 from the germline V gene are MNHEY and SVGEGT. The CDR3 DNA reads as TGTGCCAGCAGGGCGGGGAACGATCAGCCCCAGCATTTT. Its protein is CASRAGNDQPQHF.

At least ten counts were recorded for this clonotype. V usage is TRBV28 and J usage is TRBJ2-4, with unresolved D. The CDR3 covers 14 residues. Trimming removed 4 bases at V and 0 bases at J, with 7 bases between. Per the germline V gene, CDR1 is MDHEN and CDR2 is SYDVKM. The CDR3 loop is CASSSQIAKNIQYF. Here the CDR3 DNA reads TGTGCCAGCAGTTCGCAGATAGCCAAAAACATTCAGTACTTC.

This clonotype has ten or more counts. The chain employs TRBV11-2 and TRBJ2-7, with D tentatively TRBD1 (6 bases). V lost 0 bases and J lost 4, with 16 bases in between. CDR3 length equals 16 residues. The germline CDR1 and CDR2 sequences are SGHAT and FQNNGV. The CDR3 protein is CASSLERQASLYEQYF. The CDR3 DNA reads TGTGCCAGCAGCTTAGAGCGACAGGCTTCATTATACGAGCAGTACTTC.

This clonotype has a count of ten or more. J is TRBJ2-5 and V is TRBV7-9; D remains unclear. The CDR3 sequence is 11 residues long. Trimming removed 5 bases from V and 6 bases from J, with 7 bases in between. Germline loops: CDR1 SEHNR, CDR2 FQNEAQ (reference sequence). DNA of the CDR3: TGTGCCAGCAGCCAGTCTCAGACCCAGTACTTC. This translates into CASSQSQTQYF.

The rearrangement uses TRBV7-6 and TRBJ1-2, with D possibly matching TRBD1 (6 bases). The length of the CDR3 is 13 residues. V was shortened by 4 bases and J by 7 bases, with 13 bases between the two germline ends. Germline lookup yields CDR1 SGHVS and CDR2 FNYEAQ. The CDR3: CASSSVGGSGYTF. CDR3 sequence (DNA): TGTGCCAGCAGCTCCGTAGGGGGAAGTGGCTACACCTTC.

This clonotype was counted ten times or more. The chain carries TRBV6-1 and TRBJ1-1, with D hard to call. Germline lookup yields CDR1 MNHNS and CDR2 SASEGT. Deletions cut 6 bases from V and 8 bases from J, with 10 bases between. The CDR3 length is 11 residues. The CDR3 DNA is TGTGCCAGCAGAGCTAACAGAGAAGCTTTCTTT. Translated, it gives CASRANREAFF.

This clonotype was recorded at least ten times. The genes are TRBV29-1 and TRBJ1-2, with 8 bases lining up with TRBD1. The CDR3 has 13 amino acids. J was trimmed by 13 bases and V by 4 bases; bases with no gene match: 14. Germline CDR1 SQVTM, CDR2 ANQGSEA. The CDR3 nucleotides read TGCAGCGTTGTCAGGGTCGCAGGGGGCTGGATCACCTTC. This sequence encodes CSVVRVAGGWITF.

Ten or more counts support this clonotype. V and J are TRBV6-5 and TRBJ2-7; the match to TRBD1 covers 7 bases. V shed 2 bases and J 2 bases; nucleotides not matched to a gene: 9. Germline CDR1 MNHEY, CDR2 SVGAGI. The CDR3 covers 16 residues. The CDR3 DNA reads TGTGCCAGCAGTTACCCCTTCACGACAGGGACCTACGAGCAGTACTTC. The encoded protein is CASSYPFTTGTYEQYF.

The V and J genes are TRBV3-1 and TRBJ1-2; D gene uncertain. Germline-derived CDR1 and CDR2 are LGHDT and YNNKEL (reference sequence). Trimming pared 0 bases from V and 8 bases from J, leaving 13 bases between. This CDR3 is built from 14 residues. This CDR3 reads CASSQDRAEEGYTF. In DNA form, the CDR3 reads TGTGCCAGCAGCCAAGATAGGGCCGAAGAAGGCTACACCTTC.

The chain employs TRBV24-1 and TRBJ1-2; tentatively, D is TRBD1 (5 bases). V lost 7 bases and J lost 8, with 13 bases in between. In germline, CDR1 is KGHDR, CDR2 SFDVKD. The CDR3 consists of 12 residues. The CDR3 reads CATRDTTRGYTF. CDR3 sequence (DNA): TGTGCCACCAGGGACACAACCCGAGGCTACACCTTC.

This chain uses TRBV11-2 with TRBJ1-1; the D is unclear. Trimming took off 11 bases at V and 1 base at J, with 11 bases between the two ends. This CDR3 region has 12 residues. Per the germline V gene, CDR1 is SGHAT and CDR2 is FQNNGV. The CDR3, as DNA: TGTGCCTCCCAATTGGGGAACACTGAAGCTTTCTTT. Protein product: CASQLGNTEAFF.

The chain carries TRBV4-1 and TRBJ1-4; D possibly corresponds to TRBD1 (6 bases). This CDR3 has 15 residues. Trimming removed 3 bases from V and 0 bases from J, with 8 bases in between. Germline-derived CDR1 and CDR2 are MGHRA and YSYEKL. The CDR3 loop is CASSQGHSTNEKLFF. The CDR3 DNA sequence: TGCGCCAGCAGCCAGGGACATTCAACTAATGAAAAACTGTTTTTT.

This clonotype was detected only a few times. The CDR3 reads CASSSVGANVLTF. CDR3 DNA sequence: TGCGCCAGCAGCTCAGTGGGGGCCAACGTCCTGACTTTC. This sequence joins TRBV5-1 and TRBJ2-6, with no clear D. The ends were cut back, 3 bases at V and 4 bases at J, with 5 bases in the middle. Germline lookup yields CDR1 SGHRS and CDR2 YFSETQ. CDR3 length: 13 amino acids. The whole variable domain, remainder taken from reference TRBV5-1 and TRBJ2-6, is KAGVTQTPRYLIKTRGQQVTLSCSPISGHRSVSWYQQTPGQGLQFLFEYFSETQRNKGNFPGRFSGRQFSNSRSEMNVSTLELGDSALYLCASSSVGANVLTFGAGSRLTVL.

The table lists this clonotype with a few counts. A much bigger clone sits one base away, suggesting this may be a read error. The V gene is TRBV2, the J gene TRBJ2-7, with 8 positions matching TRBD1. The CDR3 extends over 14 amino acids. In germline, CDR1 is SNHLY, CDR2 FYNNEI. The CDR3 DNA sequence: TGTGCCAGCAGTGGAAATCGAGGGGGCGGACAGGGCAATTTC. Translating gives CASSGNRGGGQGNF.